This T cell receptor beta chain was found in a study of OX40 agonist ivuxolimab in advanced cancers. General study results and limits: Expanded clones were, on average, more numerous in CD8+ T cells than in CD4+.

Trimming cost V 0 bases and J 8 bases, with 14 bases left between them. From germline, CDR1 is MNHEY and CDR2 SVGAGI. The CDR3 is made up of 15 amino acids. As concerns this clone: The target antigen is unknown.

Autoimmune disease history or systemic immunosuppression barred patients. Profiling relied on immunoSEQ multiplex PCR, and the TCRdb table lists in-frame clones only, not all of them. Here the sample spans just over 60,000 clones, 92% being singletons. The receptor was isolated from an adult with an advanced solid tumor such as melanoma, head and neck, liver or kidney cancer. This sequence joins TRBV6-5 and TRBJ2-4; no definite D call. This specimen was CD4+ or CD8+ T cells sorted from blood, taken in a trial of the OX40 agonist ivuxolimab. The CDR3 DNA is TGTGCCAGCAGTTACTCTGTAGGGTTAGGCGACATTCAGTACTTC. It yields the protein CASSYSVGLGDIQYF.